This TCR beta chain stems from a study of Ad26.COV2.S vaccination and SARS-CoV-2 variants. Per germline, CDR1 SGHAT and CDR2 FQNNGV. CDR3 length: 13 residues. V was cut by 2 bases and J by 4 bases, with 7 bases left in between. Noted treatment: some 20 received Ad26.COV2.S at low or high dose, single or two shots; about 5 received placebo; per-sample allocation not given. Sample collection was performed on day 63 after the first vaccine or placebo injection. The data were produced by immunoSEQ multiplex PCR, yet TCRdb's version contains in-frame clones alone and is incomplete. The sample yields some 320,000 clones, 85% to 90% seen once.

The material was peripheral blood, obtained in a trial of Ad26.COV2.S vaccine versus placebo. The rearrangement joins TRBV11-2 to TRBJ2-3, with D perhaps matching TRBD1 or TRBD2 (5 bases each). The TCR originated in a person aged 18-60 years who received the Ad26.COV2.S COVID-19 vaccine or a placebo. CDR3 bases: TGTGCCAGCAGCTTATGGGGGTCAGATACGCAGTATTTT. This translates into CASSLWGSDTQYF.